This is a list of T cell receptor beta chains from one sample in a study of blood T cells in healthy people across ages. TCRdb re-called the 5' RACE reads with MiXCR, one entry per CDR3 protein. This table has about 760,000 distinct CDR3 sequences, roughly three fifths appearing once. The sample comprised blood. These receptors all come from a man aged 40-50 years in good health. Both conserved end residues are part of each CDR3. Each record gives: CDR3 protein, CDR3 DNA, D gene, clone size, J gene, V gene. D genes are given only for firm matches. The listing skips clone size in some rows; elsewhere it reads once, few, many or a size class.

CDR3: CASSYYGAKSSYNTF
DNA: TGTGCCAGCAGTTACTACGGGGCCAAATCATCATATAACACCTTC
D: -
size: -
J: TRBJ1-2
V: TRBV6-5

CDR3: CASGMSTYEQYF
DNA: TGTGCCAGCGGAATGAGTACCTACGAGCAGTACTTC
D: -
size: -
J: TRBJ2-7
V: TRBV12-3/TRBV12-4

CDR3: CSVTGTASYEQYF
DNA: TGCAGCGTAACCGGGACGGCTTCCTACGAGCAGTACTTC
D: -
size: few
J: TRBJ2-7
V: TRBV29-1

CDR3: CASSLDWEQFF
DNA: TGTGCCAGCAGCTTAGACTGGGAGCAGTTCTTC
D: -
size: -
J: TRBJ2-1
V: TRBV5-5

CDR3: CASSGGTNSNQPQHF
DNA: TGTGCCAGCAGCGGGGGGACAAATAGCAATCAGCCCCAGCATTTT
D: -
size: -
J: TRBJ1-5
V: TRBV2

CDR3: CASSLSRSDTQYF
DNA: TGTGCCAGCAGCTTAAGTAGGTCAGATACGCAGTATTTT
D: -
size: -
J: TRBJ2-3
V: TRBV7-3

CDR3: CASSPVGASTDTQYF
DNA: TGTGCCAGCAGCCCTGTCGGAGCTAGCACAGATACGCAGTATTTT
D: -
size: -
J: TRBJ2-3
V: TRBV7-3

CDR3: CASSLVAGLGVSGPLHF
DNA: TGTGCCAGCAGCTTAGTGGCAGGCCTAGGAGTTTCAGGCCCCCTCCACTTT
D: -
size: -
J: TRBJ1-6
V: TRBV11-2

CDR3: CASSPPGGNEKLFF
DNA: TGTGCCAGCAGCCCCCCGGGTGGTAATGAAAAACTGTTTTTT
D: -
size: -
J: TRBJ1-4
V: TRBV28

CDR3: CASSLGLAGGLTYEQYF
DNA: TGCGCCAGCAGCTTGGGACTAGCGGGAGGGCTAACCTACGAGCAGTACTTC
D: TRBD2
size: -
J: TRBJ2-7
V: TRBV5-1

CDR3: CASSFRDTKLAKNIQYF
DNA: TGTGCCAGCAGCTTCCGGGACACCAAACTAGCCAAAAACATTCAGTACTTC
D: -
size: many
J: TRBJ2-4
V: TRBV11-1

CDR3: CATSDFRAGESDTQYF
DNA: TGTGCCACCAGTGATTTCAGAGCGGGAGAGTCAGATACGCAGTATTTT
D: TRBD2
size: few
J: TRBJ2-3
V: TRBV24-1

CDR3: CASSSSSYQETQYF
DNA: TGTGCCAGCAGCAGCTCTTCGTACCAAGAGACCCAGTACTTC
D: -
size: few
J: TRBJ2-5
V: TRBV7-9

CDR3: CASSAYGSGLAGIYEQYF
DNA: TGTGCCAGCAGTGCCTACGGCTCGGGACTAGCGGGAATCTACGAGCAGTACTTC
D: TRBD2
size: -
J: TRBJ2-7
V: TRBV6-2/TRBV6-3

CDR3: CSARDRGLDTQYF
DNA: TGCAGTGCTAGAGATAGGGGGTTAGATACGCAGTATTTT
D: -
size: -
J: TRBJ2-3
V: TRBV20-1

CDR3: CASRSGSRTDTRYF
DNA: TGTGCCAGCAGAAGCGGGAGTCGCACAGATACGCGGTATTTT
D: TRBD2
size: -
J: TRBJ2-3
V: TRBV12-3/TRBV12-4

CDR3: CATSEPGQNIQYF
DNA: TGTGCCACCTCAGAACCGGGTCAAAACATTCAGTACTTC
D: -
size: -
J: TRBJ2-4
V: TRBV24-1